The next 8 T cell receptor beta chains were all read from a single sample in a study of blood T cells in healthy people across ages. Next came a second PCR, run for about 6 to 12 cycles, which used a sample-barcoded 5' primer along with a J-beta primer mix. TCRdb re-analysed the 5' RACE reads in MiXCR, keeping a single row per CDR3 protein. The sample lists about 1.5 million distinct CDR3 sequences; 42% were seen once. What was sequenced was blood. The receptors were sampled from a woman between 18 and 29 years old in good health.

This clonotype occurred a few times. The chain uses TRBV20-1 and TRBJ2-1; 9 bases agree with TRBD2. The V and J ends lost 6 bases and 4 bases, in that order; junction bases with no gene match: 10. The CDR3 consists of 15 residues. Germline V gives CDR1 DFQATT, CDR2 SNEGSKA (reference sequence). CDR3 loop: CSAPEGREGYNEQFF. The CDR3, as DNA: TGCAGTGCCCCCGAGGGGCGGGAGGGTTACAATGAGCAGTTCTTC.

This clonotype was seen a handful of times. In DNA form, the CDR3 reads TGTGCCAGCAGCTTAGCCGGAAGGGCTTTCTTT. Protein: CASSLAGRAFF. The rearrangement joins TRBV7-8 to TRBJ1-1; D is unresolved. Germline V gene sequence: CDR1 SGHVS, CDR2 FQNEAQ. This CDR3 region has 11 residues. Between the trimmed V and J ends, which lost 0 bases and 11 bases, there was a span of 7 bases.

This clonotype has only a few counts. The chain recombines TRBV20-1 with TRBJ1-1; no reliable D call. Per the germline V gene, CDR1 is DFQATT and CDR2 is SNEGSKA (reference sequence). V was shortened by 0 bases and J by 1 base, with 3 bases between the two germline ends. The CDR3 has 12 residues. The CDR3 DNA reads TGCAGTGCTAGAGAGCGGAACACTGAAGCTTTCTTT. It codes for CSARERNTEAFF.

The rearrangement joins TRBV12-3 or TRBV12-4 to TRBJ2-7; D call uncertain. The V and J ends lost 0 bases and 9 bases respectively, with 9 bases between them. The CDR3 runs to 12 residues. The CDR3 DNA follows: TGTGCCAGCAGTTTAGCGCGGCCGCCGCAGTACTTC. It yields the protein CASSLARPPQYF.

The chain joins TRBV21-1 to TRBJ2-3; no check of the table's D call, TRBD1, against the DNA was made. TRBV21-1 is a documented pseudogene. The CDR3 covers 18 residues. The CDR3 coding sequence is TGTGCCAGCAGCAAAGCCCCCGGGACAGGGGGGTGGACAGATACGCAGTATTTT. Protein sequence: CASSKAPGTGGWTDTQYF.

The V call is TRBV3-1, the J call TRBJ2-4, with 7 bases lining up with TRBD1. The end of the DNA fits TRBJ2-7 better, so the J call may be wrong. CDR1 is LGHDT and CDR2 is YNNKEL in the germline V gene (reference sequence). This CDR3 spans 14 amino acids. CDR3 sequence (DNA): TGTGCCAGCAGCCCGCTGACAGGGTTCTACGAGCAGTACTTC. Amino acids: CASSPLTGFYEQYF.

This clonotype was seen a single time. This chain's CDR3 is CSARVGALPDTQYF. The CDR3, as DNA: TGCAGTGCTAGAGTGGGGGCCCTCCCAGATACGCAGTATTTT. The chain couples TRBV20-1 to TRBJ2-3; the D gene is possibly TRBD1 (6 bases). Trimming removed 1 base at V and 4 bases at J, with 12 bases between. Germline V gene data show CDR1 as DFQATT and CDR2 as SNEGSKA (reference sequence). There are 14 residues in the CDR3.

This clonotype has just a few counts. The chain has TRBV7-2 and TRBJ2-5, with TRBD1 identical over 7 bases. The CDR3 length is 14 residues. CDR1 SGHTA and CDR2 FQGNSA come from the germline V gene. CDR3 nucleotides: TGTGCAACTCAGTCGGGCAGGGGGAAAGAGACCCAGTACTTC. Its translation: CATQSGRGKETQYF.